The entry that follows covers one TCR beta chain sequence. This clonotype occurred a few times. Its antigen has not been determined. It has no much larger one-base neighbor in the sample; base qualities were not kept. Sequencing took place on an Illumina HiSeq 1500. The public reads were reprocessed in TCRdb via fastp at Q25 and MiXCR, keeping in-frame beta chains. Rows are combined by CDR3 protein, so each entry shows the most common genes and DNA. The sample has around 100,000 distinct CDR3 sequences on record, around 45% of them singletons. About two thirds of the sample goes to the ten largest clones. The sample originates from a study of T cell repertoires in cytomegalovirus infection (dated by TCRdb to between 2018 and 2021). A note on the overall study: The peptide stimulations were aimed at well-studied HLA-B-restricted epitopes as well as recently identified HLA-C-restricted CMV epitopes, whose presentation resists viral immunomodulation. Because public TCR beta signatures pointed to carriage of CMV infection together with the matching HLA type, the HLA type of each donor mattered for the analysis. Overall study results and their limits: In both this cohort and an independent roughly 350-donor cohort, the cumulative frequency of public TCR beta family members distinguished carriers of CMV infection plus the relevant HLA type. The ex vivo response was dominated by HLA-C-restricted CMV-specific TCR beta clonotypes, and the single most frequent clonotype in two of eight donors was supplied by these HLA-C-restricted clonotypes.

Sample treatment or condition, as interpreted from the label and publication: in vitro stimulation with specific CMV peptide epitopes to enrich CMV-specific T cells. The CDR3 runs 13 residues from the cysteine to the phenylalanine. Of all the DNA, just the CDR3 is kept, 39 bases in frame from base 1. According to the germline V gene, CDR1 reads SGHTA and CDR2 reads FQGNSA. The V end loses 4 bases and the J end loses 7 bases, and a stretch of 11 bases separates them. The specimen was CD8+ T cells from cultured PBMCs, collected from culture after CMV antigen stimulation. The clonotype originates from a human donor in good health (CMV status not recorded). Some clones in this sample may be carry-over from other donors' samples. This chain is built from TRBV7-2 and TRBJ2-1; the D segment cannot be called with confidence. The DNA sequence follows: TGTGCCAGCAGCTCGAACTACGGGAATGAGCAGTTCTTC. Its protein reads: CASSSNYGNEQFF.